This TCR beta chain comes out of a study of control samples from healthy donors and cancer patients. The CDR3 consists of 14 residues. The germline gives CDR1 MNHEY, CDR2 SMNVEV (reference sequence). V lost 3 bases to trimming and J lost 5 bases, with 13 bases between them. Using immunoSEQ multiplex PCR, the repertoire was profiled, and TCRdb retains in-frame clones only, with some absent. The data contain about 110,000 clones, roughly four fifths of them singletons. The origin of this receptor is a man younger than 30 in good health. The V and J genes are TRBV27 and TRBJ2-5; tentatively, D is TRBD1 (6 bases). Sequencing was done on a sample of blood. In DNA, the CDR3 is TGTGCCAGCAGTTTTCAGGGGTACGGGGAGACCCAGTACTTC. Translation gives CASSFQGYGETQYF.